The rows below give T cell receptor beta chains drawn from one sample of a study of T cells after yellow fever vaccination. TCRdb independently ran MiXCR on the 5' RACE reads; one entry per CDR3 protein. This sample has 350,000 to 450,000 distinct CDR3 sequences, with roughly a sixth found just once. The sample in question was PBMCs, obtained before the yellow fever booster vaccination. The receptors shown here come from a man between 18 and 35 years old who received the YFV17D yellow fever vaccine. Both conserved end residues are trimmed from each CDR3. Some rows have no size entry. The others give once, few or many, or a class for an expanded clone.

TRBV6-5	TRBJ1-5	.	ASSYEQGHQPQH
TRBV7-6	TRBJ2-1	few	ASSLGGGGEQF
TRBV29-1	TRBJ2-3	many	SAGQGASTDTQY
TRBV7-2	TRBJ2-7	.	ASSYGVGGPYEQY
TRBV2	TRBJ2-7	.	ASTALSGQSPEQY
TRBV7-7	TRBJ2-5	few	ASTAGVGETQY
TRBV5-1	TRBJ1-1	few	ASSWNGGESTEAF
TRBV2	TRBJ1-6	few	ASRGGQGANSPLH
TRBV4-3	TRBJ2-4	.	ASSQGVQLAKNIQY
TRBV6-5	TRBJ2-4	few	ASTSPRADIQY
TRBV9	TRBJ2-6	.	ASSVAVGANVLT
TRBV24-1	TRBJ2-3	few	ATSDHPTDTQY
TRBV9	TRBJ2-3	.	ASSVSSGGLTDTQY
TRBV7-2	TRBJ1-1	.	ASSPGMYPGTEAF
TRBV19	TRBJ2-1	few	ASSLVSGGRNEQF
TRBV15	TRBJ1-2	.	ATSRDRRAKDGYT
TRBV7-3	TRBJ1-1	few	ASSLVGRGEAEAF
TRBV7-7	TRBJ2-3	.	ASSLGTGLDTQY
TRBV4-1	TRBJ1-4	.	ASSQVVNEKLF
TRBV20-1	TRBJ2-6	.	SATGVGPVANVLT
TRBV7-3	TRBJ1-2	few	ASSPTGQGRNGYT
TRBV12-3/TRBV12-4	TRBJ2-4	.	ASSFSGNGGIQY
TRBV7-2	TRBJ1-5	.	ASSLATGNQPQH
TRBV5-1	TRBJ2-5	.	ASSLARLGQETQY
TRBV10-3	TRBJ2-3	few	AISESLAGADTQY
TRBV5-4	TRBJ2-3	.	ASSLAGAFLDTQY
TRBV3-1	TRBJ1-2	.	ASSHSGWAYGYT
TRBV11-2	TRBJ2-5	.	ASSLDIGVGKETQY
TRBV7-9	TRBJ1-6	.	ASGPSGNSPLH
TRBV6-2/TRBV6-3	TRBJ2-1	few	ASSPTLIRAAHEQF
TRBV6-2/TRBV6-3	TRBJ2-1	few	ASSYDSKQF
TRBV5-1	TRBJ2-3	.	ASSTGLDSTDTQY
TRBV28	TRBJ2-7	.	ASSRRDGTYEQY
TRBV29-1	TRBJ2-5	.	SAVTGAETQY
TRBV7-2	TRBJ2-1	.	ASSFIGVTYNEQF
TRBV12-3/TRBV12-4	TRBJ2-2	few	ASSLRQINTGELF
TRBV5-1	TRBJ2-3	.	ASSLGLKGTRPPSSTDTQY
TRBV4-3	TRBJ2-7	.	ASSLSSGGAWEQY
TRBV9	TRBJ1-1	few	ASSSSGFPFEAF
TRBV6-5	TRBJ1-2	many	ASRDSLRYYGYT
TRBV20-1	TRBJ1-3	many	SARQGSSGNTIY
TRBV6-5	TRBJ2-2	many	ASSQGFNTGELF
TRBV20-1	TRBJ1-1	many	SVRDRVTEAF
TRBV5-1	TRBJ2-7	few	ASSFLGDEQY
TRBV11-3	TRBJ2-7	.	ASSSTGVHEQY
TRBV12-3/TRBV12-4	TRBJ2-5	few	ASSSGGVRETQY
TRBV7-2	TRBJ2-3	few	ASSLSGFRTDTQY
TRBV6-1	TRBJ1-1	.	ASSDPGQRKAF
TRBV4-2	TRBJ2-3	.	ASSPGDIRTDTLY
TRBV18	TRBJ2-5	.	ASSPGGLPETQY
TRBV5-1	TRBJ1-1	.	ASRKTGGNTEAF
TRBV20-1	TRBJ2-5	few	SARERTGGETQY
TRBV29-1	TRBJ2-3	.	SVEDGGFPDTQY
TRBV6-2/TRBV6-3	TRBJ1-5	few	ASSYRQGMTRDQPQH
TRBV7-9	TRBJ1-1	.	ASSLPWGENTEAF
TRBV12-3/TRBV12-4	TRBJ1-1	.	ASSFLGQGYEAF
TRBV29-1	TRBJ2-1	few	SVETRLADVNEQF
TRBV6-5	TRBJ2-1	.	ASRDTRQHNEQF
TRBV6-5	TRBJ2-7	.	ASSYSLPGQTYEQY
TRBV4-1	TRBJ2-5	few	ASSHQAAQETQY